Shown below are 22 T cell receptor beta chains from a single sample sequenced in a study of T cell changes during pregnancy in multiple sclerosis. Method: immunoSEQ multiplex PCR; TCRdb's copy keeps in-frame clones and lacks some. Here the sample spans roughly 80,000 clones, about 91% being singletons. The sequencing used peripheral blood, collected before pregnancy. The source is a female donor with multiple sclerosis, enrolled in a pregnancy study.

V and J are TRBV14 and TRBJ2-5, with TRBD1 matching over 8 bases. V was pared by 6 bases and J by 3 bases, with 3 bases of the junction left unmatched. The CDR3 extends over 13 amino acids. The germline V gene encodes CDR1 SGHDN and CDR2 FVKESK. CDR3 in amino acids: CASRDRAEETQYF. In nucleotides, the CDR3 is TGTGCCAGCAGGGACAGGGCCGAAGAGACCCAGTACTTC. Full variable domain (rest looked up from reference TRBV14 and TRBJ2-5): EAGVTQFPSHSVIEKGQTVTLRCDPISGHDNLYWYRRVMGKEIKFLLHFVKESKQDESGMPNNRFLAERTGGTYSTLKVQPAELEDSGVYFCASRDRAEETQYFGPGTRLLVL.

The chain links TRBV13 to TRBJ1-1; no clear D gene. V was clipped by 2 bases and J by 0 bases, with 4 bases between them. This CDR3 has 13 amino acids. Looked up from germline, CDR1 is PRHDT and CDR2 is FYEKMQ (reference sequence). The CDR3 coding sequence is TGTGCCAGCAGCTTAATCATGAACACTGAAGCTTTCTTT. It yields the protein CASSLIMNTEAFF.

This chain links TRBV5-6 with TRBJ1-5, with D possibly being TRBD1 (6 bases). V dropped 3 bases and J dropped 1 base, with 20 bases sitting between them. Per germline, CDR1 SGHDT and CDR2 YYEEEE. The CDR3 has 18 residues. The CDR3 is CASSSWGAAGGSNQPQHF. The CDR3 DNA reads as TGTGCCAGCAGCTCATGGGGGGCAGCCGGGGGGAGCAATCAGCCCCAGCATTTT.

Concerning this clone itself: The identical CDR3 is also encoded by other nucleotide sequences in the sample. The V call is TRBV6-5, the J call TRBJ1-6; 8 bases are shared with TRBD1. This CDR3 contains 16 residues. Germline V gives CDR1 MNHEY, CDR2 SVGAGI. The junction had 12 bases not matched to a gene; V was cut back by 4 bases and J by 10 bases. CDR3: CASSSRTGPRRSPLHF. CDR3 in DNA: TGTGCCAGCAGTTCCCGGACAGGGCCACGGAGGTCACCCCTCCACTTT.

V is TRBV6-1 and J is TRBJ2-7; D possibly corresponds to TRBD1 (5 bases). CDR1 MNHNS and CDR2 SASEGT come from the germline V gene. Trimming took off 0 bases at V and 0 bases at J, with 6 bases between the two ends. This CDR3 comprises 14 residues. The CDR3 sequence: CASSEAQGSYEQYF. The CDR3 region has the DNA TGTGCCAGCAGTGAAGCTCAGGGCTCCTACGAGCAGTACTTC.

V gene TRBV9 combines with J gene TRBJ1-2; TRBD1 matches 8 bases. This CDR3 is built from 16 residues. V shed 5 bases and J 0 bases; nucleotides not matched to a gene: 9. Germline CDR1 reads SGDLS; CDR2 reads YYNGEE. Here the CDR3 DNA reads TGTGCCAGCAGAAGAAGGACAGGGCCCGCTAACTATGGCTACACCTTC. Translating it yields CASRRRTGPANYGYTF.

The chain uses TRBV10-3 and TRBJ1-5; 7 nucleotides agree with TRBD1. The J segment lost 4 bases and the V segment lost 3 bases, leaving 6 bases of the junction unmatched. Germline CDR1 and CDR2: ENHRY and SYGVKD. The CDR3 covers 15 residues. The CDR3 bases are TGTGCCATCAGTGAAGACGGGACAGCTAATCAGCCCCAGCATTTT. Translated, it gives CAISEDGTANQPQHF.

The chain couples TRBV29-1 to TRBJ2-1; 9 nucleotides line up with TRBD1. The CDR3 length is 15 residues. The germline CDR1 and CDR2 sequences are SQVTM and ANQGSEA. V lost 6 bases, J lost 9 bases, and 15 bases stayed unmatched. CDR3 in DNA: TGCAGCGTCCAACCCCCGGGACAGGGTTTAGGTGAGCAGTTCTTC. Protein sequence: CSVQPPGQGLGEQFF.

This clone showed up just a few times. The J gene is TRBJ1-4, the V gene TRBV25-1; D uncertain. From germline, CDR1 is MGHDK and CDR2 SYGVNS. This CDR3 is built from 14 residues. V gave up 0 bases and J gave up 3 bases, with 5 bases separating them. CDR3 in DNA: TGTGCCAGCAGTGAATACTTTGCTAATGAAAAACTGTTTTTT. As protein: CASSEYFANEKLFF.

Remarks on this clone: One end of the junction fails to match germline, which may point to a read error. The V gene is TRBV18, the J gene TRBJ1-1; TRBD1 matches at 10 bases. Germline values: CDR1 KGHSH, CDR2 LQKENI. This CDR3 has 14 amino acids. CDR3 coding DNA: TGTGCCAGCTCGCGGGACAGGGGATCGTCTGAAGCTGTCTTT. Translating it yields CASSRDRGSSEAVF.

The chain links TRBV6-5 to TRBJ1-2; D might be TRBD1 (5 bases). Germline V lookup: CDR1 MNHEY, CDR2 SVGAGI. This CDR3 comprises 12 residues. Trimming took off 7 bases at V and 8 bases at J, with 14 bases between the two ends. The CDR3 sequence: CASIAGFGGYTF. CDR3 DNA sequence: TGTGCCAGCATCGCAGGGTTTGGGGGCTACACCTTC.

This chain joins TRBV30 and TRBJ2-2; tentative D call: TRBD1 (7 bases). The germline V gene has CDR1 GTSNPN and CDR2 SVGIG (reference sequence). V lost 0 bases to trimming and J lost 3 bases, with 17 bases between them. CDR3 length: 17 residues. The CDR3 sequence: CAWSVSRWRGHTGELFF. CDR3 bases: TGTGCCTGGAGTGTATCTCGATGGAGGGGGCACACCGGGGAGCTGTTTTTT. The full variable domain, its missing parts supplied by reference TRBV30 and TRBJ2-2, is SQTIHQWPATLVQPVGSPLSLECTVEGTSNPNLYWYRQAAGRGLQLLFYSVGIGQISSEVPQNLSASRPQDRQFILSSKKLLLSDSGFYLCAWSVSRWRGHTGELFFGEGSRLTVL.

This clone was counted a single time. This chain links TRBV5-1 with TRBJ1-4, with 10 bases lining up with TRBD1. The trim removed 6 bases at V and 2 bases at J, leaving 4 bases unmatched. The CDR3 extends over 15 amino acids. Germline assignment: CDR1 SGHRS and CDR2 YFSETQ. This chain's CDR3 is CASKGTGDTNEKLFF. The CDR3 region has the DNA TGCGCCAGCAAAGGGACAGGGGACACTAATGAAAAACTGTTTTTT.

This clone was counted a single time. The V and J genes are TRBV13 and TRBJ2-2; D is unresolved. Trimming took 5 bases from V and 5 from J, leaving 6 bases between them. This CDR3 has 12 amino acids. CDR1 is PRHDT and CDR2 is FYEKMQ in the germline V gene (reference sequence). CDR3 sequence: CASSPGTGELFF. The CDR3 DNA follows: TGTGCCAGCAGCCCCGGGACCGGGGAGCTGTTTTTT.

The CDR3, as DNA: TGTGCCAGCAGCCAAGTCCTATTGGATGAGCAGTTCTTC. Protein sequence: CASSQVLLDEQFF. The chain joins TRBV5-4 to TRBJ2-1; no reliable D call. The CDR3 loop spans 13 amino acids. CDR1 and CDR2 (germline): SGHNT, YYREEE (reference sequence). With 4 bases removed from V and 8 bases from J, the gap between germline ends came to 13 bases.

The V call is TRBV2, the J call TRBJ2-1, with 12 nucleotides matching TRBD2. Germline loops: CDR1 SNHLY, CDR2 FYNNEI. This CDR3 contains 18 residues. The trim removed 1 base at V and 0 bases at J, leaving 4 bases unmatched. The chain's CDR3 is CASSEGTSGDSSYNEQFF. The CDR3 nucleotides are TGTGCCAGCAGTGAAGGGACTAGCGGGGACAGCTCCTACAATGAGCAGTTCTTC. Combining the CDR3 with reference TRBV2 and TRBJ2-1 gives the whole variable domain EPEVTQTPSHQVTQMGQEVILRCVPISNHLYFYWYRQILGQKVEFLVSFYNNEISEKSEIFDDQFSVERPDGSNFTLKIRSTKLEDSAMYFCASSEGTSGDSSYNEQFFGPGTRLTVL.

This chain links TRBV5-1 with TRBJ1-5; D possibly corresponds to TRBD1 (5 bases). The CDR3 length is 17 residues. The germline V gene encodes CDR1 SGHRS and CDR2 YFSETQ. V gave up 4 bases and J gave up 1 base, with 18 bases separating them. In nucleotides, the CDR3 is TGCGCCAGCAGCGCATCGCCGCTAAAGGGGAGCAATCAGCCCCAGCATTTT. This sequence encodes CASSASPLKGSNQPQHF. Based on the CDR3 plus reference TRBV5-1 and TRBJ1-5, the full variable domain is KAGVTQTPRYLIKTRGQQVTLSCSPISGHRSVSWYQQTPGQGLQFLFEYFSETQRNKGNFPGRFSGRQFSNSRSEMNVSTLELGDSALYLCASSASPLKGSNQPQHFGDGTRLSIL.

The CDR3 nucleotides read TGTGCCAGCAGGTTGGGGACAGCTTTAGCTTTCTTT. Translated, it gives CASRLGTALAFF. The V gene is TRBV25-1, the J gene TRBJ1-1, with TRBD1 matching 7 bases. This CDR3 is built from 12 residues. Germline loops: CDR1 MGHDK, CDR2 SYGVNS. Unmatched junction bases numbered 8, after V lost 6 bases and J lost 10 bases. The whole variable domain, filled in from reference TRBV25-1 and TRBJ1-1, reads EADIYQTPRYLVIGTGKKITLECSQTMGHDKMYWYQQDPGMELHLIHYSYGVNSTEKGDLSSESTVSRIRTEHFPLTLESARPSHTSQYLCASRLGTALAFFGQGTRLTVV.

This CDR3 reads CAWSREPDRVGYTF. CDR3 DNA sequence: TGTGCCTGGAGTAGGGAACCGGACAGGGTCGGCTACACCTTC. The chain employs TRBV30 and TRBJ1-2, with 8 nucleotides matching TRBD1. CDR3 length: 14 residues. The J segment lost 8 bases and the V segment lost 2 bases, leaving 10 bases of the junction unmatched. CDR1 is GTSNPN and CDR2 is SVGIG in the germline V gene (reference sequence).

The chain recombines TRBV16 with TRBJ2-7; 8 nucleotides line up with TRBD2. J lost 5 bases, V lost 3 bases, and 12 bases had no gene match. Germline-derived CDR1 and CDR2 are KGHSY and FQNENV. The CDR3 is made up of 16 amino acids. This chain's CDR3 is CASSHRGGTGEDEQYF. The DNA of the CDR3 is TGTGCCAGCAGCCATCGGGGGGGGACCGGGGAGGACGAGCAGTACTTC.

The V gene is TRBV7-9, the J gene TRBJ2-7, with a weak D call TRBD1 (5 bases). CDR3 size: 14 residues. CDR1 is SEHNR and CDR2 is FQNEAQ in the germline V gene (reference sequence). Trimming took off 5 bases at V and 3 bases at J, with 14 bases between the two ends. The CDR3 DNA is TGTGCCAGCAGCCCCCAGGCAGGGAACTACGAGCAGTACTTC. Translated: CASSPQAGNYEQYF.

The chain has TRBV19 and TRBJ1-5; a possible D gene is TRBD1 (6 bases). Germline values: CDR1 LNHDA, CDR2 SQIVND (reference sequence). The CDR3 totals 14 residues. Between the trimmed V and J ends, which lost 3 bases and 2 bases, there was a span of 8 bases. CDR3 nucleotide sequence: TGTGCCAGTAGTATTTCAGGGGGCAATCAGCCCCAGCATTTT. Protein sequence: CASSISGGNQPQHF.